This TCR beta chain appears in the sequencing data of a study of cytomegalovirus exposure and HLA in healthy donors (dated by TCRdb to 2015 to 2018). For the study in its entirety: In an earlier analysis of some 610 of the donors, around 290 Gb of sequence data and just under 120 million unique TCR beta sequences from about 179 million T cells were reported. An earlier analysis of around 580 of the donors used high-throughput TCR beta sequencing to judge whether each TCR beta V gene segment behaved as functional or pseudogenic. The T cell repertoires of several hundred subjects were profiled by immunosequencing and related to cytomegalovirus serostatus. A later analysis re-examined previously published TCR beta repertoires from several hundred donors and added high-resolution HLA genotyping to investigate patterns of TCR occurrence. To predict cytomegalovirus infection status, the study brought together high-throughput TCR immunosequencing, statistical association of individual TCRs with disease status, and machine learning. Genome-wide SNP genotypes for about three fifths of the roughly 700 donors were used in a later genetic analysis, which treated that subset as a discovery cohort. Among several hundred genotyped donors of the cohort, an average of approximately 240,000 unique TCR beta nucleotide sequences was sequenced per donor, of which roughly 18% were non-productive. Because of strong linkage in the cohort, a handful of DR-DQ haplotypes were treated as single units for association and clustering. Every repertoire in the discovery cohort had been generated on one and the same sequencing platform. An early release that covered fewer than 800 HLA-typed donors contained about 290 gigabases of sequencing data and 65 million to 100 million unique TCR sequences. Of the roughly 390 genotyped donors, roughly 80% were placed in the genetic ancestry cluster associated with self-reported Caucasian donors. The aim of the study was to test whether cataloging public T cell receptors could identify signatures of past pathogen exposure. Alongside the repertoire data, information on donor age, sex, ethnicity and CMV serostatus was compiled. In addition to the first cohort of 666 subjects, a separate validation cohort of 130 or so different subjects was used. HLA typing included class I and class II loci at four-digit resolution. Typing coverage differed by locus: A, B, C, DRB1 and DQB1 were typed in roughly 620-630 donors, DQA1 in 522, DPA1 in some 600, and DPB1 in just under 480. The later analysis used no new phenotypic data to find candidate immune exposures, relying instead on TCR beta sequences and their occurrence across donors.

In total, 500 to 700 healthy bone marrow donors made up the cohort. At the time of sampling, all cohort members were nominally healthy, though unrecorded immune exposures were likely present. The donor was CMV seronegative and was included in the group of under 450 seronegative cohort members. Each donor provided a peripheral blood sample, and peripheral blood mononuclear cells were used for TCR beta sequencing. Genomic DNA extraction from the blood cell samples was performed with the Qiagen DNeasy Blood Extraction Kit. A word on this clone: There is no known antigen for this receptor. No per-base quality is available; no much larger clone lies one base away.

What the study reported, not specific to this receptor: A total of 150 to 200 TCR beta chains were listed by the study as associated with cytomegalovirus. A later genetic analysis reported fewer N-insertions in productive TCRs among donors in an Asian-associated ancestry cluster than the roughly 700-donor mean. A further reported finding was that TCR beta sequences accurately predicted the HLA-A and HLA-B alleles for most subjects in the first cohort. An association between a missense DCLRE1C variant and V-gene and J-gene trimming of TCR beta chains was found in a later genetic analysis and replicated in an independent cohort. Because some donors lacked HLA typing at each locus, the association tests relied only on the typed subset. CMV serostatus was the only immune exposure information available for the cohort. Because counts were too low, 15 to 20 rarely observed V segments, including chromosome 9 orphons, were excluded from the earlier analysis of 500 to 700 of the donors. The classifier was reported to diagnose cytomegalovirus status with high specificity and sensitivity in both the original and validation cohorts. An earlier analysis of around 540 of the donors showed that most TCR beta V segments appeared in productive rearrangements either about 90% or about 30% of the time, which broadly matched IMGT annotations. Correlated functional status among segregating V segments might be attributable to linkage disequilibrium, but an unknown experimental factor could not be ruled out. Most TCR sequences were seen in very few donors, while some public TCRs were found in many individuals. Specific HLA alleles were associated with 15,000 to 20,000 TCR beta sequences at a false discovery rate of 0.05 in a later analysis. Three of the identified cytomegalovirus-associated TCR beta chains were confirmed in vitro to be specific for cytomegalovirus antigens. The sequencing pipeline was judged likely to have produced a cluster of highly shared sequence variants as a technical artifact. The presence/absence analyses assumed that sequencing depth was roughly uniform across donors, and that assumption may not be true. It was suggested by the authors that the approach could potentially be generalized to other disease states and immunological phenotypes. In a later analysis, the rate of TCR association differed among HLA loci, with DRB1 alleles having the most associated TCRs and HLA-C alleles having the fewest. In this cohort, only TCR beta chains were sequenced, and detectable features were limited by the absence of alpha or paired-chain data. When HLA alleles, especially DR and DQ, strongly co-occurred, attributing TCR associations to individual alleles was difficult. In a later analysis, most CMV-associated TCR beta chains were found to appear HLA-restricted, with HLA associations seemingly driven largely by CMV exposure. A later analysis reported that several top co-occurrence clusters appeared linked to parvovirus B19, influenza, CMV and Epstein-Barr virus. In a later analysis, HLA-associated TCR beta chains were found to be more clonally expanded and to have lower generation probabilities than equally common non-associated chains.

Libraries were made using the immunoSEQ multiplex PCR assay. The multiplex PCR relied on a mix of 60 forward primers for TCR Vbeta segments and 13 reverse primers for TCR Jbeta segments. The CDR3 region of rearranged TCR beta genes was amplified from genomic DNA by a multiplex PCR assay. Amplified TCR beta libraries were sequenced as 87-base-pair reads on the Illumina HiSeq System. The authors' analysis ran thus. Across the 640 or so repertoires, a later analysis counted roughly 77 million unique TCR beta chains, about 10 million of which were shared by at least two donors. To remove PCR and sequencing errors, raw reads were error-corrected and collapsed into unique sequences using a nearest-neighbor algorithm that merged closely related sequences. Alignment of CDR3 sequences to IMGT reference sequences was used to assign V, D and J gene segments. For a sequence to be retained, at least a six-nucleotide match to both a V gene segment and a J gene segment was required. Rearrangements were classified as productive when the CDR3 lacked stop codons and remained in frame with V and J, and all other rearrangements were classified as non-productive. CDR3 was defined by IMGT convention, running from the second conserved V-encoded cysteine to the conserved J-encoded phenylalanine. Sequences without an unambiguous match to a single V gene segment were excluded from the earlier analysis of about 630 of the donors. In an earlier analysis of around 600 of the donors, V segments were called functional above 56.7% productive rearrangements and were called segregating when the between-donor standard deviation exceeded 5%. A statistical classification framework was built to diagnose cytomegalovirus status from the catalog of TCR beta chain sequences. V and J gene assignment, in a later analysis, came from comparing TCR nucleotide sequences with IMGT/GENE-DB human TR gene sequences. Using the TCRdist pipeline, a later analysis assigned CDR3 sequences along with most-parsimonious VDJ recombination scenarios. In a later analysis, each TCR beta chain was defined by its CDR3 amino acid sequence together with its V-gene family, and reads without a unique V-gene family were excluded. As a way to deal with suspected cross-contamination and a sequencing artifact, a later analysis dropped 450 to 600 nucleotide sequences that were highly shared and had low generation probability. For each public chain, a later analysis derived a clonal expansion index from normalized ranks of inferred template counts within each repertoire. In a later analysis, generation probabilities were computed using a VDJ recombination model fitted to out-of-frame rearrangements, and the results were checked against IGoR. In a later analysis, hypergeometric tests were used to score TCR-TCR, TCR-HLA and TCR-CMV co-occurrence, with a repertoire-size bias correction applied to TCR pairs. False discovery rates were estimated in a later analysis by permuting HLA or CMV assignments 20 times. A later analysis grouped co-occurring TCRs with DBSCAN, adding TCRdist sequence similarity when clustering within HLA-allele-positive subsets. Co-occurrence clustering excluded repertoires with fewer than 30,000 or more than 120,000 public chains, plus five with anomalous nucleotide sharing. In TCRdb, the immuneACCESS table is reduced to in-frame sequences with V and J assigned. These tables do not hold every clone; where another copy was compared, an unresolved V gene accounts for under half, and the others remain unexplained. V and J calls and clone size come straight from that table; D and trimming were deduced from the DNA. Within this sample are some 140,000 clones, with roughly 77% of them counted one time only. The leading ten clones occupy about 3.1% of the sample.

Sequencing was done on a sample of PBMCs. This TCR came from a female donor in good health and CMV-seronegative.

The sequence in DNA is TGTGCCAGCAGCTTAGCGCGTCTAGAACCCGGGGAGCTGTTTTTT. Its protein reads: CASSLARLEPGELFF. The sequence joins TRBV7-9 to TRBJ2-2; too little of a D gene remains to name it. Based on the germline V gene (reference sequence), the CDR1 and CDR2 sequences are SEHNR and FQNEAQ. V is pared back by 0 bases and J by 6 bases, with 11 bases lying between the germline termini. The CDR3 contains 15 residues, cysteine and phenylalanine counted. The DNA shown is the 45-base CDR3, in frame from base 1.